This T cell receptor (beta chain) was documented in a study of T cells in Graves' hyperthyroidism and ophthalmopathy. This clonotype was counted ten times or more. There are 13 residues in the CDR3. Trimming pared 3 bases from V and 5 bases from J, leaving 10 bases between. Per the germline V gene, CDR1 is SNHLY and CDR2 is FYNNEI. TCR beta CDR3 sequences were amplified from RNA transcripts. First-round RT-PCR targeting the TCR CDR3 was performed with the HTBI primer set. One entry per CDR3 protein results from TCRdb running MiXCR on the multiplex PCR reads. The sample yields about 420,000 distinct CDR3 sequences, 15% to 19% seen once.

The sample comprised blood. The J gene is TRBJ1-2, the V gene TRBV2; D perhaps matches TRBD1 (5 bases). The source of this sequence is a woman aged 18-29 years with Graves' hyperthyroidism. This CDR3 reads CASSDGGNYGYTF. In DNA, the CDR3 is TGTGCCAGCAGTGACGGGGGAAATTATGGCTACACCTTC.